This is a list of T cell receptor beta chains from one sample in a study of T cell repertoires in cytomegalovirus infection. These TCRs are of unknown antigen specificity. TCRdb reanalysed the reads using MiXCR and keeps one entry per CDR3 protein. The sample has about 920,000 distinct CDR3 sequences, approximately 32% seen once. Specimen: cultured CD8+ T cells from PBMCs, collected from culture after CMV antigen stimulation. The origin of the receptors is a human donor in good health (CMV status not recorded). Some clones in this sample may be carry-over from other donors' samples. CDR3s include the opening cysteine and the closing phenylalanine or tryptophan. D genes are given only for firm matches. Expanded clones get a size class; other rows say once, few or many, or leave the size out.

>.|TRBV12-3/TRBV12-4|.|TRBJ1-1
CASSPPQGYTEAFF
TGTGCCAGCAGTCCGCCACAAGGGTACACTGAAGCTTTCTTT
>once|TRBV25-1|TRBD1|TRBJ1-2
CASSPRDRGGYTF
TGTGCCAGCAGTCCTAGGGACAGGGGCGGCTACACCTTC
>.|TRBV3-1|TRBD1|TRBJ2-7
CASSPGQQYEQYF
TGTGCCAGCAGCCCGGGACAGCAATACGAGCAGTACTTC
>.|TRBV11-1|TRBD2|TRBJ2-4
CASSSAVRGGFKNIQYF
TGTGCCAGCAGCTCTGCGGTGCGGGGGGGGTTCAAAAACATTCAGTACTTC
>.|TRBV7-9|TRBD2|TRBJ2-1
CASSLAAGGTNEQFF
TGTGCCAGCAGCTTAGCGGCGGGGGGGACAAATGAGCAGTTCTTC
>.|TRBV3-1|.|TRBJ2-1
CVNSPLFGGPPNEQFF
TGTGTCAACAGCCCGTTGTTCGGCGGGCCCCCCAATGAGCAGTTCTTC
>.|TRBV7-9|TRBD1|TRBJ1-4
CASSPGTGRYNEKLFF
TGTGCCAGCAGCCCCGGGACAGGGCGTTATAATGAAAAACTGTTTTTT
>.|TRBV10-3|TRBD2|TRBJ2-3
CAIRGVTPDTQYF
TGTGCCATCCGGGGGGTCACCCCAGATACGCAGTATTTT
>few|TRBV5-6|.|TRBJ2-1
CASRGPGYRGNEQFF
TGTGCCAGCAGGGGCCCTGGCTATCGGGGTAATGAGCAGTTCTTC
>many|TRBV7-8|.|TRBJ1-1
CASSLEPLMNTEAFF
TGTGCCAGCAGCTTAGAGCCACTCATGAACACTGAAGCTTTCTTT
>.|TRBV29-1|.|TRBJ2-1
CSVGSASSKYNEQFF
TGCAGCGTTGGTTCAGCCTCCTCGAAATACAATGAGCAGTTCTTC
>.|TRBV5-1|.|TRBJ2-7
CASSFLDGGSYEQYF
TGCGCCAGCAGCTTTCTGGACGGCGGCTCCTACGAGCAGTACTTC
>few|TRBV6-1|TRBD1|TRBJ2-7
CASSWTGEYSYEQYF
TGTGCCAGCAGTTGGACAGGGGAATACTCCTACGAGCAGTACTTC
>few|TRBV10-3|.|TRBJ1-1
CAISEGVWGITEAFF
TGTGCCATCAGTGAGGGGGTCTGGGGGATCACTGAAGCTTTCTTT
>few|TRBV7-6|TRBD2|TRBJ2-7
CASSRGWASGGRSYEQYF
TGTGCCAGCAGCCGTGGTTGGGCTAGCGGGGGGAGATCCTACGAGCAGTACTTC
>.|TRBV12-3/TRBV12-4|.|TRBJ2-7
CASSPPHGEFYEQYF
TGTGCCAGCAGTCCTCCCCATGGGGAATTCTACGAGCAGTACTTC
>many|TRBV7-8|TRBD1|TRBJ2-3
CASSYYRGLWTDTQYF
TGTGCCAGCAGCTATTACAGGGGTTTATGGACAGATACGCAGTATTTT
>many|TRBV20-1|TRBD2|TRBJ2-7
CSARDRRGVYEQYF
TGCAGTGCTAGAGATCGGCGGGGGGTATACGAGCAGTACTTC
>few|TRBV7-6|.|TRBJ2-2
CASSTRTGELFF
TGTGCCAGCAGTACCCGCACCGGGGAGCTGTTTTTT
>.|TRBV27|TRBD2|TRBJ2-5
CASSSGGEYQETQYF
TGTGCCAGCAGTAGCGGGGGAGAGTACCAAGAGACCCAGTACTTC
>few|TRBV19|.|TRBJ1-5
CASSSDRLNSNQPQHF
TGTGCCAGTAGTTCTGACAGACTCAATAGCAATCAGCCCCAGCATTTT
>.|TRBV7-7|TRBD2|TRBJ2-7
CASSFHGGEQYF
TGTGCTAGCAGCTTTCACGGGGGGGAGCAGTACTTC
>.|TRBV18|.|TRBJ2-1
CASSPSSDPQQFF
TGTGCCAGCTCACCAAGTAGCGACCCGCAGCAGTTCTTC
>.|TRBV19|TRBD2|TRBJ2-1
CASNGQGGPNEQFF
TGTGCCAGTAATGGTCAGGGAGGGCCCAATGAGCAGTTCTTC
>few|TRBV27|.|TRBJ1-3
CASSMVGTGNTIYF
TGTGCCAGCAGTATGGTAGGAACTGGAAACACCATATATTTT
>few|TRBV19|TRBD1|TRBJ1-1
CASSEGTDIEAFF
TGTGCCAGTAGCGAGGGGACAGATATTGAAGCTTTCTTT
>few|TRBV6-5|TRBD2|TRBJ2-1
CASRSRGTSGGNEQFF
TGTGCCAGCAGAAGCCGCGGGACTAGCGGGGGAAATGAGCAGTTCTTC
>many|TRBV7-6|.|TRBJ2-1
CASSSLIARSSYNEQFF
TGTGCCAGCAGCTCCCTGATAGCTAGGAGCTCCTACAATGAGCAGTTCTTC
>many|TRBV7-9|.|TRBJ2-5
CASSLGSPETQYF
TGTGCCAGCAGCTTAGGTAGCCCAGAGACCCAGTACTTC
>.|TRBV6-6|TRBD2|TRBJ2-4
CASSYSIPAGGRNIQYF
TGTGCCAGCAGTTACTCGATCCCAGCGGGGGGGCGAAACATTCAGTACTTC
>.|TRBV18|.|TRBJ1-5
CASSGENQPQHF
TGTGCCAGCTCCGGCGAGAATCAGCCCCAGCATTTT
>few|TRBV7-6|TRBD1|TRBJ1-1
CASSLVKGQPRHTEAFF
TGTGCCAGCAGCTTAGTGAAGGGACAGCCGCGGCACACTGAAGCTTTCTTT
>few|TRBV5-6|TRBD1|TRBJ1-3
CASSLGTGRNTIYF
TGTGCCAGCAGCTTGGGGACAGGGCGAAACACCATATATTTT
>.|TRBV19|TRBD2|TRBJ2-3
CASSMNSGGPDTQYF
TGTGCCAGTAGTATGAATAGCGGGGGGCCAGATACGCAGTATTTT
>few|TRBV27|.|TRBJ1-6
CASSWGGSNSPLHF
TGTGCCAGCAGTTGGGGGGGTTCTAATTCACCCCTCCACTTT
>.|TRBV4-1|.|TRBJ1-1
CANSQDTGTRTEAFF
TGCGCCAACAGCCAAGATACCGGGACGAGGACTGAAGCTTTCTTT
>few|TRBV27|.|TRBJ1-1
CASSPGQREAFF
TGTGCCAGCAGTCCAGGACAGCGTGAAGCTTTCTTT
>many|TRBV7-2|.|TRBJ2-5
CASSLVPKETQYF
TGTGCCAGCAGCTTAGTTCCAAAAGAGACCCAGTACTTC
>.|TRBV2|.|TRBJ1-3
CASSALGREYSGNTIYF
TGTGCCAGCAGTGCGCTGGGCAGGGAGTACTCTGGAAACACCATATATTTT
>few|TRBV29-1|TRBD1|TRBJ2-1
CSVNLSGQGYEQFF
TGCAGCGTCAACCTGTCGGGACAGGGGTACGAGCAGTTCTTC
>.|TRBV18|TRBD2|TRBJ2-5
CASSPLGGGLRETQYF
TGTGCCAGCTCACCACTCGGCGGGGGGCTCCGGGAGACCCAGTACTTC
>many|TRBV7-2|.|TRBJ2-1
CASSSPHPPQDNEQFF
TGTGCCAGCAGCTCCCCCCATCCGCCCCAAGACAATGAGCAGTTCTTC
>once|TRBV20-1|.|TRBJ1-2
CSASRGPYGYTF
TGCAGTGCTAGTAGAGGGCCCTATGGCTACACCTTC
>.|TRBV6-2/TRBV6-3|TRBD1|TRBJ1-2
CASTWDRHNYDYTF
TGTGCCAGCACCTGGGACAGGCACAACTATGACTACACCTTC
>.|TRBV6-1|.|TRBJ1-1
CASSAYRRNTEAFF
TGTGCCAGCAGTGCCTACAGGAGGAACACTGAAGCTTTCTTT
>once|TRBV19|TRBD1|TRBJ1-1
CASSKGQQNTEAFF
TGTGCCAGTAGTAAGGGACAGCAGAACACTGAAGCTTTCTTT
>.|TRBV13|TRBD1|TRBJ2-3
CASSSRDRGHTDTQYF
TGTGCCAGCAGCTCCCGTGACAGGGGCCATACAGATACGCAGTATTTT
>.|TRBV6-2/TRBV6-3|TRBD1|TRBJ1-1
CASSYRRTGVNTEAFF
TGTGCTAGCAGTTACCGTCGGACAGGGGTGAACACTGAAGCTTTCTTT
>few|TRBV10-3|TRBD2|TRBJ2-5
CAISEFETSGKETQYF
TGTGCCATCAGTGAGTTCGAAACTAGCGGTAAAGAGACCCAGTACTTC
>few|TRBV5-6|.|TRBJ2-2
CASSLWFGGPVGELFF
TGTGCCAGCAGCTTGTGGTTCGGGGGGCCGGTCGGGGAGCTGTTTTTT